The 18 T cell receptor beta chains below were found in one sample sequenced in a study of T-cell reconstitution after alpha-beta-depleted transplantation in children (dated by TCRdb to the mid-2010s). Libraries were constructed by PCR. Sequencing was performed on an Illumina HiSeq 2500. TCR libraries were prepared with molecular barcoding, using unique molecular identifiers to normalize TCRbeta repertoire quantification. TCRdb trimmed the raw reads at Q25, called clones with MiXCR and kept productive beta chains. Identical CDR3 protein sequences are pooled into one entry, listed with their most common genes and DNA. Across this sample there are about 640,000 distinct CDR3 sequences, with roughly 17% seen only once. Under 1.2% of the sample comes from the top ten. The sequenced sample was PBMCs from the stem cell graft donor, obtained from the stem cell graft. These receptors all come from a human donor who donated a stem cell graft to a child with acute myeloid leukemia.

This clonotype came up a few times. This chain uses TRBV28 with TRBJ2-7; 10 nucleotides match TRBD2. The ends lost 3 bases at V and 6 bases at J; junction bases unmatched: 5. Germline CDR1 and CDR2: MDHEN and SYDVKM. CDR3 length: 14 amino acids. CDR3 in DNA: TGTGCCAGCAGTTTGTCTAGCGGGGGATCCGAGCAGTACGTC. Amino acids: CASSLSSGGSEQYV.

This clonotype was counted ten times or more. V usage is TRBV11-1 and J usage is TRBJ2-1, with D tentatively TRBD2 (6 bases). The CDR3 contains 19 residues. The germline V and J ends were trimmed by 1 base and 0 bases, with 19 bases remaining between them. Germline V gene lookup returns CDR1 SGHAT and CDR2 FQDESV (reference sequence). This chain's CDR3 is CASSLVSIGGSSSYNEQFF. The CDR3 DNA reads TGTGCCAGCAGCTTAGTTAGTATTGGAGGGTCAAGCTCCTACAATGAGCAGTTCTTC.

This clonotype was counted only a few times. This sequence joins TRBV12-3 or TRBV12-4 and TRBJ2-3; D may be TRBD1 (6 bases). This CDR3 comprises 15 residues. Trimming stripped 7 bases from V and 9 bases from J, with 23 bases between. The CDR3 DNA follows: TGTGCCAGCACCCACCCCGAGACAGGCCCTATGACGCAGTATTTT. It is translated as CASTHPETGPMTQYF.

The gene calls are TRBV7-9 and TRBJ1-2, with 7 bases fitting TRBD1. The CDR3 totals 15 residues. Germline CDR1 and CDR2: SEHNR and FQNEAQ (reference sequence). V lost 5 bases to trimming and J lost 4 bases; unmatched junction nucleotides: 10. The chain's CDR3 is CASSDTGTDPYGYTF. CDR3 coding DNA: TGTGCCAGCAGCGATACCGGGACAGACCCCTATGGCTACACCTTC.

With regard to this clonotype: A much larger clone differs by one base, so this may be a read error. A read error is likely, as this CDR3 ends without the conserved phenylalanine or tryptophan. V is TRBV20-1 and J is TRBJ1-5; D is unclear. Trimming removed 5 bases from V and 2 bases from J, with 10 bases in between. The CDR3 contains 13 residues. Germline V gene sequence: CDR1 DFQATT, CDR2 SNEGSKA (reference sequence). For the CDR3, the DNA is TGCAGTGCTGCCGCTGGTGGCAATCAGCCCCAGCATTCT. As protein: CSAAAGGNQPQHS.

The V and J genes are TRBV20-1 and TRBJ2-7; 10 nucleotides match TRBD1. CDR3 size: 13 residues. Germline V gives CDR1 DFQATT, CDR2 SNEGSKA (reference sequence). V lost 5 bases to trimming and J lost 6 bases; unmatched junction nucleotides: 7. The CDR3 DNA is TGCAGTGCTTCAATCGACAGGGGGCTCGAGCAGTACTTC. Residues: CSASIDRGLEQYF.

There are a few counts of this clonotype. The chain carries TRBV19 and TRBJ2-7; D is undetermined. Deletions cut 5 bases from V and 7 bases from J, with 12 bases between. CDR1 and CDR2 (germline): LNHDA, SQIVND (reference sequence). This CDR3 has 12 residues. This CDR3 is CASSGVRDEQYF. The CDR3 bases are TGTGCCAGTAGTGGCGTAAGGGATGAGCAGTACTTC.

The table lists this clonotype with many counts. The chain links TRBV12-3 or TRBV12-4 to TRBJ2-1, with a weak D call TRBD2 (7 bases). Trimming pared 5 bases from V and 8 bases from J, leaving 13 bases between. CDR3 size: 13 residues. The CDR3 region is CASSNRGAHEQFF. Written as DNA, the CDR3 is TGTGCCAGCAGTAATCGGGGGGCCCATGAGCAGTTCTTC.

This clonotype was counted ten times or more. J is TRBJ2-1 and V is TRBV20-1; D is uncertain. Deletions cut 3 bases from V and 1 base from J, with 16 bases between. The CDR3 has 16 amino acids. Germline values: CDR1 DFQATT, CDR2 SNEGSKA (reference sequence). The CDR3 DNA sequence: TGCAGTGCTAGTTTGGTTCCTGCCAATTCCTACAATGAGCAGTTCTTC. This codes for CSASLVPANSYNEQFF.

Many counts were recorded for this clonotype. This sequence joins TRBV20-1 and TRBJ1-6; D is ambiguous. The CDR3 consists of 13 residues. The V gene's germline CDR1 is DFQATT and CDR2 SNEGSKA (reference sequence). Trimming pared 1 base from V and 7 bases from J, leaving 8 bases between. CDR3 DNA: TGCAGTGCTAGAGGGATTCAGAATTCACCCCTCCACTTT. Protein sequence: CSARGIQNSPLHF.

The J gene is TRBJ2-1, the V gene TRBV10-1; TRBD1 aligns across 8 bases. The CDR3 length is 13 residues. Germline loops: CDR1 WNHNN, CDR2 SYGVQD (reference sequence). Trimming cost V 7 bases and J 8 bases; bases outside gene matches: 7. CDR3 DNA sequence: TGCGCCAGCAATCGGGACAGGTTCGATGAGCAGTTCTTC. Amino acid sequence: CASNRDRFDEQFF.

This clonotype was detected many times. The chain uses TRBV20-1 and TRBJ1-1; the D gene is possibly TRBD1 (5 bases). The CDR3 length is 13 residues. Germline CDR1 and CDR2: DFQATT and SNEGSKA (reference sequence). The ends were cut back, 0 bases at V and 5 bases at J, with 10 bases in the middle. CDR3 sequence: CSARDLEGTEAFF. DNA of the CDR3: TGCAGTGCTAGAGATCTGGAGGGGACTGAAGCTTTCTTT.

V is TRBV6-1 and J is TRBJ2-1; 12 bases match TRBD2. The V gene end was trimmed by 6 bases and the J gene end by 8 bases; junction bases not matched to a gene: 20. CDR1 and CDR2 (germline): MNHNS, SASEGT. The CDR3 extends over 19 amino acids. The DNA of the CDR3 is TGTGCCAGCAGAACGCCTCCTAGCGGGGGGGCCGAGTCAATGTATGAGCAGTTCTTC. Amino acid sequence: CASRTPPSGGAESMYEQFF.

Ten or more counts support this clonotype. The chain joins TRBV20-1 to TRBJ2-7, with a possible D match to TRBD1 (6 bases). The V end was cut by 6 bases, the J end by 1 base, with 13 bases between. Germline assignment: CDR1 DFQATT and CDR2 SNEGSKA (reference sequence). CDR3 length: 13 residues. CDR3 region: CSATGTTSYEQYF. DNA of the CDR3: TGCAGTGCAACCGGGACAACATCCTACGAGCAGTACTTC.

CDR3 DNA sequence: TGTGCCAGCAGCGTTTCACGGGGCGAGAAGCCCCAGCATTTT. This sequence encodes CASSVSRGEKPQHF. The chain is built from TRBV5-5 and TRBJ1-5; possibly TRBD1 for D (5 bases). Trimming removed 4 bases from V and 8 bases from J, with 16 bases in between. The CDR3 extends over 14 amino acids. Looked up from germline, CDR1 is SGHKS and CDR2 is YYEKEE (reference sequence).

This clonotype has at least ten counts. J is TRBJ2-5 and V is TRBV29-1; D may match TRBD1 or TRBD2 (6 bases each). The V and J ends lost 3 bases and 1 base respectively, with 12 bases between them. The CDR3 is 14 residues long. The germline V gene encodes CDR1 SQVTM and CDR2 ANQGSEA. CDR3 sequence (DNA): TGCAGCGTTGACGGGGGCGACAGCCAAGAGACCCAGTACTTC. It translates to CSVDGGDSQETQYF.

The chain carries TRBV20-1 and TRBJ2-1; TRBD1 aligns across 7 bases. Trimming removed 3 bases from V and 0 bases from J; junction bases left unmatched: 11. The CDR3 has 17 residues. In germline, CDR1 is DFQATT, CDR2 SNEGSKA (reference sequence). The CDR3 sequence is CSASSRGFLLSYNEQFF. The CDR3 region has the DNA TGCAGTGCTAGTAGCAGGGGGTTTCTTCTCTCCTACAATGAGCAGTTCTTC.

This clonotype was recorded at least ten times. V gene TRBV10-3 combines with J gene TRBJ2-1; TRBD1 matches 9 bases. The CDR3 runs to 14 residues. The germline V gene encodes CDR1 ENHRY and CDR2 SYGVKD. V trimming: 4 bases; J trimming: 6 bases; junction bases outside the gene matches: 4. Here the CDR3 DNA reads TGTGCCATCAGTGGAGGGACAGGGTCCAATGAGCAGTTCTTC. Translation: CAISGGTGSNEQFF.